These 28 T cell receptor beta chains were sequenced from one sample in a study of identical twins. One entry per CDR3 protein results from TCRdb running MiXCR on the 5' RACE reads. The sample lists roughly 720,000 distinct CDR3 sequences; 18% were seen once. These records were also assigned to another study, of T cells expressing NK-cell markers.

Specimen: PBMCs. These receptors came from a woman aged 18 to 35 in good health.

This clonotype has a handful of counts. The gene calls are TRBV6-2 or TRBV6-3 and TRBJ2-1; D not certain. V was cut by 4 bases and J by 11 bases, with 9 bases left in between. The CDR3 loop spans 11 amino acids. Germline-derived CDR1 and CDR2 are MNHEY and SVGEGT. The CDR3 DNA is TGTGCCAGCAGTTCCCCCGATAAGCAGTTCTTC. Its translation: CASSSPDKQFF.

This rearrangement joins TRBV2 to TRBJ2-7, with D tentatively TRBD2 (6 bases). The CDR3 is 13 residues long. The V gene's germline CDR1 is SNHLY and CDR2 FYNNEI. V was shortened by 6 bases and J by 5 bases, with 14 bases between the two germline ends. Here the CDR3 reads CASSLTSSHEQYF. The CDR3, as DNA: TGTGCCAGCAGCCTGACTAGTTCGCACGAGCAGTACTTC. Together with reference TRBV2 and TRBJ2-7, the CDR3 gives the full variable domain: EPEVTQTPSHQVTQMGQEVILRCVPISNHLYFYWYRQILGQKVEFLVSFYNNEISEKSEIFDDQFSVERPDGSNFTLKIRSTKLEDSAMYFCASSLTSSHEQYFGPGTRLTVT.

There are a few counts of this clonotype. V usage is TRBV9 and J usage is TRBJ2-2; the match to TRBD2 covers 8 bases. The CDR3 extends over 18 amino acids. CDR1 is SGDLS and CDR2 is YYNGEE in the germline V gene. J was trimmed by 1 base and V by 3 bases; bases with no gene match: 11. CDR3 loop: CASSARSAGALNTGELFF. The DNA of the CDR3 is TGTGCCAGCAGCGCCCGATCAGCGGGAGCCTTGAACACCGGGGAGCTGTTTTTT.

This rearrangement joins TRBV20-1 to TRBJ2-1; TRBD1 or TRBD2 may be the D gene (6 bases each). The CDR3 sequence is 11 residues long. Trimming stripped 7 bases from V and 7 bases from J, with 11 bases between. Germline CDR1 and CDR2: DFQATT and SNEGSKA (reference sequence). The CDR3 region has the DNA TGCAGTGGAAGAGGGGGGAATGAGCAGTTCTTC. Amino acid sequence: CSGRGGNEQFF.

This clonotype was recorded a few times. The chain has TRBV20-1 and TRBJ2-1; 13 nucleotides agree with TRBD2. Germline V gene lookup returns CDR1 DFQATT and CDR2 SNEGSKA (reference sequence). The CDR3 has 18 residues. The ends lost 3 bases at V and 0 bases at J; junction bases unmatched: 8. CDR3 region: CSARGGTSGTPSYNEQFF. As DNA, the CDR3 is TGCAGTGCTAGGGGAGGGACTAGCGGGACCCCCTCCTACAATGAGCAGTTCTTC.

This clonotype has more than one count but fewer than ten. CDR3 region: CSALGGQGGGETQYF. The CDR3 DNA sequence: TGCAGTGCTCTTGGGGGACAGGGGGGTGGAGAGACCCAGTACTTC. V is TRBV20-1 and J is TRBJ2-5; 11 bases are a match to TRBD1. The CDR3 consists of 15 residues. Germline CDR1 reads DFQATT; CDR2 reads SNEGSKA (reference sequence). Trimming took 5 bases from V and 4 from J; bases not matched to a gene: 9.

This clonotype has a handful of counts. V is TRBV15 and J is TRBJ1-5, with D unresolved. The CDR3 loop spans 12 amino acids. V shed 8 bases and J shed 3 bases, with 8 bases lying between them. Germline V lookup: CDR1 LNHNV, CDR2 YYDKDF (reference sequence). CDR3 sequence reads: CATGKHNQPQHF. The DNA of the CDR3 is TGTGCCACCGGGAAGCACAATCAGCCCCAGCATTTT.

This clonotype was counted ten times or more. This chain connects TRBV12-3 or TRBV12-4 to TRBJ1-2, with 8 positions matching TRBD1. The CDR3 is 15 residues long. Trimming took 5 bases from V and 0 from J; bases not matched to a gene: 5. This CDR3 reads CASSGQGPANYGYTF. The CDR3 DNA sequence: TGTGCCAGCAGTGGACAGGGCCCAGCTAACTATGGCTACACCTTC.

In its sample, this clonotype was seen a few times. The rearrangement links TRBV5-5 to TRBJ2-1; D may be TRBD2 (6 bases). This CDR3 contains 14 residues. V dropped 0 bases and J dropped 9 bases, with 13 bases sitting between them. The germline CDR1 and CDR2 sequences are SGHKS and YYEKEE (reference sequence). For the CDR3, the DNA is TGTGCCAGCAGCTTGGGACTAGAAGGATTTGAGCAGTTCTTC. Translation: CASSLGLEGFEQFF. The whole variable domain, remainder taken from reference TRBV5-5 and TRBJ2-1, is DAGVTQSPTHLIKTRGQQVTLRCSPISGHKSVSWYQQVLGQGPQFIFQYYEKEERGRGNFPDRFSARQFPNYSSELNVNALLLGDSALYLCASSLGLEGFEQFFGPGTRLTVL.

This clonotype was seen a handful of times. The V gene is TRBV20-1, the J gene TRBJ1-1; TRBD1 matches at 7 bases. The CDR3 totals 14 residues. From germline, CDR1 is DFQATT and CDR2 SNEGSKA (reference sequence). Trimming removed 4 bases from V and 9 bases from J; junction bases left unmatched: 14. The CDR3 DNA sequence: TGCAGTGCTAACCTACTATACAGGGGATCGCAAGCTTTCTTT. It specifies CSANLLYRGSQAFF.

DNA of the CDR3: TGCGCCAGCAGCAGCGCGGGACTAGAAGGGGAGACCCAGTACTTC. This gives the protein CASSSAGLEGETQYF. The chain is built from TRBV5-1 and TRBJ2-5, with 8 positions matching TRBD2. After removal of 4 bases from V and 5 bases from J, the junction contained 10 bases not matched to a gene. This CDR3 has 15 amino acids. Germline V gene data show CDR1 as SGHRS and CDR2 as YFSETQ.

This clonotype occurred a few times. The chain couples TRBV6-5 to TRBJ2-3; 9 positions agree with TRBD2. The germline gives CDR1 MNHEY, CDR2 SVGAGI. This CDR3 comprises 16 residues. Losses at the gene ends were 4 bases for V and 4 bases for J; bases not matched to a gene: 9. Here the CDR3 DNA reads TGTGCCAGCAGTTCCCTTAGCGGGGGTGCGTCAGATACGCAGTATTTT. It codes for CASSSLSGGASDTQYF.

The chain joins TRBV27 to TRBJ2-7; D gene unclear. V was trimmed by 8 bases and J by 4 bases, leaving 12 bases between them. CDR1 and CDR2 (germline): MNHEY, SMNVEV (reference sequence). The CDR3 contains 12 residues. The CDR3 DNA reads TGTGCCAGCGGAACAGAAGGTTACGAGCAGTACTTC. Encoded protein: CASGTEGYEQYF.

V is TRBV27 and J is TRBJ2-1; D is ambiguous. CDR3 length equals 16 residues. The ends were cut back, 6 bases at V and 0 bases at J, with 15 bases in the middle. Germline V gives CDR1 MNHEY, CDR2 SMNVEV (reference sequence). In nucleotides, the CDR3 is TGTGCCAGCAGAAACTTCAGGCGTTTCTCCTACAATGAGCAGTTCTTC. Protein: CASRNFRRFSYNEQFF.

The chain uses TRBV21-1 and TRBJ2-7; the table gives TRBD1 as D, unverified against the DNA. TRBV21-1 is deemed a pseudogene. CDR3 length equals 15 residues. CDR3 in amino acids: CASLPDRGHSHEQYF. In DNA form, the CDR3 reads TGTGCCAGCCTCCCGGACAGGGGGCATTCCCACGAGCAGTACTTC.

This chain connects TRBV7-9 to TRBJ1-1, with 9 bases that match TRBD1. The germline gives CDR1 SEHNR, CDR2 FQNEAQ (reference sequence). V gave up 5 bases and J gave up 5 bases; unmatched junction bases: 9. The CDR3 covers 15 residues. CDR3 region: CASSPGTGFTTEAFF. Here the CDR3 DNA reads TGTGCCAGCAGCCCCGGGACAGGGTTCACAACTGAAGCTTTCTTT.

This clonotype appeared a few times. J is TRBJ2-1 and V is TRBV9, with TRBD2 matching over 11 bases. The CDR3 loop spans 13 amino acids. CDR1 and CDR2 from the germline V gene are SGDLS and YYNGEE. The J segment lost 9 bases and the V segment lost 7 bases, leaving 6 bases of the junction unmatched. For the CDR3, the DNA is TGTGCCAGCCGTAGCGGGAGGGCGGGTGAGCAGTTCTTC. Translated: CASRSGRAGEQFF.

This clonotype was found a few times. V gene TRBV5-4 combines with J gene TRBJ2-7; a weak D match, TRBD2 (6 bases). The CDR3 consists of 13 residues. V was shortened by 1 base and J by 6 bases, with 11 bases between the two germline ends. Germline loops: CDR1 SGHNT, CDR2 YYREEE (reference sequence). This CDR3 is CASSLTSSTEQYF. CDR3 sequence (DNA): TGTGCCAGCAGCTTGACTAGCTCCACCGAGCAGTACTTC.

This clonotype was seen a few times. The rearrangement joins TRBV20-1 to TRBJ2-2; no clear D. Trimming shortened V by 3 bases and J by 2 bases, and 7 bases separated the two germline ends. CDR1 and CDR2 (germline): DFQATT, SNEGSKA (reference sequence). The CDR3 loop spans 13 amino acids. The DNA for the CDR3 is TGCAGTGCTAGCGGACCTAACACCGGGGAGCTGTTTTTT. Residues: CSASGPNTGELFF.

This clonotype occurred a few times. The rearrangement uses TRBV15 and TRBJ1-1; possible D gene TRBD1, 5 bases. This CDR3 spans 15 amino acids. V lost 0 bases and J 6 bases, leaving 14 bases between the germline ends. CDR1 is LNHNV, CDR2 YYDKDF, per germline (reference sequence). CDR3 bases: TGTGCCACCAGCAGAGATAAGGGGAATGGGGCTGAAGCTTTCTTT. It codes for CATSRDKGNGAEAFF.

This clonotype came up a few times. The rearrangement links TRBV6-1 to TRBJ2-1; a possible D gene is TRBD1 (6 bases). The CDR3 loop spans 14 amino acids. Trimming removed 5 bases from V and 9 bases from J, with 17 bases in between. Germline V gene sequence: CDR1 MNHNS, CDR2 SASEGT. CDR3 residues: CASSKGTGYGEQFF. The CDR3 bases are TGTGCCAGCAGTAAAGGAACAGGGTACGGTGAGCAGTTCTTC.

This clonotype was seen more than once but under ten times. The rearrangement uses TRBV20-1 and TRBJ2-3, with D perhaps matching TRBD2 (6 bases). The ends were cut back, 5 bases at V and 2 bases at J, with 14 bases in the middle. The CDR3 sequence is 14 residues long. In germline, CDR1 is DFQATT, CDR2 SNEGSKA (reference sequence). The CDR3 is CSAATGVITDTQYF. The CDR3 nucleotides are TGCAGTGCTGCGACGGGGGTAATCACAGATACGCAGTATTTT.

In this sample, this clonotype turned up a few times. The chain combines TRBV6-1 with TRBJ2-7; TRBD2 matches 9 bases. J lost 1 base, V lost 8 bases, and 9 bases had no gene match. The CDR3 spans 15 residues. The germline V gene encodes CDR1 MNHNS and CDR2 SASEGT. The CDR3 region is CASHRSGRPSYEQYF. CDR3 in DNA: TGTGCCAGCCACCGAAGCGGGAGGCCTTCCTACGAGCAGTACTTC.

This clonotype was detected ten times or more. The chain joins TRBV4-2 to TRBJ1-2; TRBD1 matches 7 bases. J lost 4 bases, V lost 1 base, and 6 bases had no gene match. The CDR3 consists of 15 residues. Germline assignment: CDR1 LGHNA and CDR2 YNFKEQ. Here the CDR3 reads CASSQAPTGVYGYTF. The DNA of the CDR3 is TGTGCCAGCAGCCAAGCCCCCACAGGGGTCTATGGCTACACCTTC.

This chain links TRBV5-1 with TRBJ1-1, with 7 bases that match TRBD1. The CDR3 extends over 15 amino acids. With 3 bases clipped from V and 1 base from J, the junction kept 6 bases outside the gene matches. CDR1 SGHRS and CDR2 YFSETQ come from the germline V gene. This CDR3 reads CASSSQGGSNTEAFF. CDR3 nucleotides: TGCGCCAGCAGCTCCCAAGGGGGCTCGAACACTGAAGCTTTCTTT.

This clonotype was counted between two and nine times. V is TRBV19 and J is TRBJ2-3; the D gene is possibly TRBD1 (5 bases). CDR1 and CDR2 (germline): LNHDA, SQIVND (reference sequence). CDR3 length: 14 residues. Between the trimmed V and J ends, which lost 6 bases and 3 bases, there was a span of 13 bases. CDR3 DNA sequence: TGTGCCAGTAGAAGCCAGGGTTATACAGATACGCAGTATTTT. The encoded protein is CASRSQGYTDTQYF.

The gene calls are TRBV5-5 and TRBJ2-7; no clear D. The CDR3 is 15 amino acids. Germline V gene data show CDR1 as SGHKS and CDR2 as YYEKEE (reference sequence). The germline V and J ends were trimmed by 0 bases and 5 bases, with 15 bases remaining between them. The CDR3 bases are TGTGCCAGCAGCTTGGACTGGATGCGTATGGACGAGCAGTACTTC. Protein: CASSLDWMRMDEQYF.

This clonotype appeared a few times. The chain combines TRBV7-8 with TRBJ1-2; D remains unclear. This CDR3 has 14 amino acids. The germline gives CDR1 SGHVS, CDR2 FQNEAQ. V lost 0 bases, J lost 3 bases, and 8 bases lay in between. The CDR3 DNA reads as TGTGCCAGCAGCTTAGCGAGCTGGGACTATGGCTACACCTTC. Amino acids: CASSLASWDYGYTF.